A single T cell receptor beta chain is shown here with its context. This clonotype has a handful of counts. It lacks a known antigen. Nothing much larger sits one base from this clone, and base qualities are not available. These data belong to a study of response to subunit inactivated influenza vaccine (dated by TCRdb to between 2017 and 2018). Regarding the study in general: To follow how T cells responded to a trivalent subunit inactivated influenza vaccine, the researchers relied on deep quantitative profiling of the T cell receptor repertoire. Points the paper makes about the study in general: The authors proposed that each seasonal influenza vaccination may bring in only a limited number of new T cells.

The CDR3 measures 15 amino acids from cysteine to phenylalanine. Kept here is only the CDR3 DNA, which spans 45 bases and is read in frame from base 1. Trimming removed 3 bases from V and 0 bases from J, leaving 12 bases between the germline ends. CDR1 and CDR2 were assigned from the germline V gene as SGDLS and YYNGEE. Libraries were made using RT-PCR. The listed sequencing device is Illumina HiSeq 2500. Using fastp at Q25 and MiXCR, TCRdb reprocessed the public reads and kept productive beta chains. Each entry merges the rows of one CDR3 protein and shows their most common DNA and genes. For this sample there are about 480,000 distinct CDR3 sequences; 25% appear just once. The ten most abundant clones make up approximately 2% of the sample.

The sequencing here drew on CD4+ T cells sorted from PBMCs, taken 4 to 6 days after vaccination. The chain employs TRBV9 and TRBJ2-5; the D gene cannot be named for sure. This sequence was found in a man aged 50-60 years who received an inactivated influenza vaccine. Donor details come from another sample of the same person, matched by shared clones. The sequenced DNA is TGTGCCAGCAGCGGAAGCGCATCCTACCAAGAGACCCAGTACTTC. Its product reads: CASSGSASYQETQYF.